This T cell receptor (beta chain) came from a study of blood T cell repertoires in COVID-19. The V gene lost 2 bases and the J gene lost 2 bases, with 7 bases spanning the gap. The germline V gene encodes CDR1 SGHRS and CDR2 YFSETQ. The CDR3 is made up of 13 amino acids. Data came from immunoSEQ multiplex PCR; TCRdb stores just in-frame clones and leaves some out. The repertoire consists of roughly 220,000 clones, with under 90% occurring once and the leading ten covering 4.5% to 5.5%. This TCR was recovered from a woman aged 55-75 years who had recovered from COVID-19. Sequenced sample: peripheral blood. V usage is TRBV5-1 and J usage is TRBJ1-1; the D is unclear. The CDR3 sequence is CASSFEVNTEAFF. In nucleotides, the CDR3 is TGCGCCAGCAGCTTTGAGGTTAACACTGAAGCTTTCTTT.